The clone carrying this T cell receptor beta chain was counted between two and nine times. The data stem from a study of beta chain features in type 1 diabetes. Expressed TCRB transcripts were sequenced because the isolated RNA had all been reverse transcribed beforehand. Only in-frame clones appear in the TCRdb table, and some are missing; sequencing was by immunoSEQ multiplex PCR. The data hold about 40,000 clones, with 49% observed a single time. Trimming at V came to 4 bases and at J to 1 base, leaving 6 bases not matched to a gene. Germline-derived CDR1 and CDR2 are SGHDT and YYEEEE. CDR3 length: 16 residues.

This receptor was obtained from a woman younger than 35 in good health. The chain couples TRBV5-6 to TRBJ2-1, with TRBD2 identical over 9 bases. What was sequenced was central memory CD4+ T cells from blood. CDR3 sequence reads: CASSGLSGRSYNEQFF. Written as DNA, the CDR3 is TGTGCCAGCAGCGGCCTTAGCGGGAGATCCTACAATGAGCAGTTCTTC.